This TCR beta chain was documented in a study of T cells in Graves' hyperthyroidism and ophthalmopathy. The definition of stable Graves' hyperthyroidism was no ophthalmopathy progression within 18 months. Hyperthyroidism in the patients, aged 18 to 65, was newly diagnosed and under 2 months in duration. 10 ml of fresh peripheral blood supplied the PBMCs. The CDR3 runs 16 residues. CDR1 LNHNV and CDR2 YYDKDF come from the germline V gene (reference sequence). Between the trimmed V and J ends, which lost 8 bases and 3 bases, there was a span of 22 bases. TCR beta CDR3 sequences were amplified from RNA transcripts. First-round RT-PCR targeting the TCR CDR3 was performed with the HTBI primer set. Each CDR3 protein gets one entry after TCRdb re-called the multiplex PCR reads with MiXCR. The sample lists about 590,000 distinct CDR3 sequences; about a sixth were seen once.

The chain has TRBV15 and TRBJ1-1; tentative D call: TRBD1 (6 bases). The receptor's source is a young woman with Graves' hyperthyroidism. The sample taken for sequencing was blood. The CDR3 nucleotides read TGTGCCACCCGAAACACCAGGGGATTTTCGGACACTGAAGCTTTCTTT. This encodes CATRNTRGFSDTEAFF.